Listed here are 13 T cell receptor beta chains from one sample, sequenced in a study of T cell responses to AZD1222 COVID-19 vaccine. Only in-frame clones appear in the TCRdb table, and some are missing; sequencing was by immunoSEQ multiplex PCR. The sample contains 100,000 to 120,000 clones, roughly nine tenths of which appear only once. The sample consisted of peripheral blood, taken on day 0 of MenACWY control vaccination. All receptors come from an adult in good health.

CDR3 nucleotides: TGTGCCAGCCTCCGGACAGGGAGTGGGGGTGGCTACACCTTC. It translates to CASLRTGSGGGYTF. The chain is built from TRBV2 and TRBJ1-2; 8 bases are shared with TRBD1. This CDR3 is 14 amino acids long. The ends lost 8 bases at V and 7 bases at J; junction bases unmatched: 12. Germline assignment: CDR1 SNHLY and CDR2 FYNNEI.

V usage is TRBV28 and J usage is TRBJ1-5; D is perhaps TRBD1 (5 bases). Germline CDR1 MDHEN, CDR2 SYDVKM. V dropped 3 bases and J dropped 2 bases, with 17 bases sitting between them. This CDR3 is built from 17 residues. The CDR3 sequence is CASSFPPREGGNQPQHF. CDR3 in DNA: TGTGCCAGCAGTTTCCCGCCACGGGAAGGGGGCAATCAGCCCCAGCATTTT.

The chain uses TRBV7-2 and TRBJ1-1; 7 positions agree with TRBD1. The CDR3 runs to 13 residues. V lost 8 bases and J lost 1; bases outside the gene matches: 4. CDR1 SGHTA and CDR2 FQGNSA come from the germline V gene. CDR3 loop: CASGRQGNTEAFF. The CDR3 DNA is TGTGCCAGCGGAAGACAGGGGAACACTGAAGCTTTCTTT.

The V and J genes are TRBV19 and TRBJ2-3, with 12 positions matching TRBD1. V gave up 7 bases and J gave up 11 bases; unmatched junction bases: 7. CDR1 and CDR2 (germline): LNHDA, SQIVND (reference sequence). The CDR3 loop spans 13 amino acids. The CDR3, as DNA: TGTGCCAGTACCCGGGACAGGGGGCAGATGCAGTATTTT. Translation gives CASTRDRGQMQYF.

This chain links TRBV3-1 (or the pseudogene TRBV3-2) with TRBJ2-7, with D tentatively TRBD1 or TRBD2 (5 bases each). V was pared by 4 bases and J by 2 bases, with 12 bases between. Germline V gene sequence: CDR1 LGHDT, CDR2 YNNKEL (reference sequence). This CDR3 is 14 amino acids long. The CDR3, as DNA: TGTGCCAGCAGCCGAATGACAGCGGCCTACGAGCAGTACTTC. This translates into CASSRMTAAYEQYF.

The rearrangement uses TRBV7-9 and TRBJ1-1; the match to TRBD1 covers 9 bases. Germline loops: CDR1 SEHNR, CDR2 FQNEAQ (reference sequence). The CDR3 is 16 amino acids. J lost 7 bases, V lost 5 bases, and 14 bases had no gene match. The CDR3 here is CASSSTRQGGPFEAFF. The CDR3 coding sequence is TGTGCCAGCAGCAGCACGCGACAGGGGGGGCCCTTTGAAGCTTTCTTT.

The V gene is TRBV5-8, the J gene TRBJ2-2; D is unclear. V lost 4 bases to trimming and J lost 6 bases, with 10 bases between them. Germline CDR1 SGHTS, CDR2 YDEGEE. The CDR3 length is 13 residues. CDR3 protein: CASSIVISGELFF. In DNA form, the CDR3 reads TGTGCCAGCAGCATTGTCATTTCCGGGGAGCTGTTTTTT.

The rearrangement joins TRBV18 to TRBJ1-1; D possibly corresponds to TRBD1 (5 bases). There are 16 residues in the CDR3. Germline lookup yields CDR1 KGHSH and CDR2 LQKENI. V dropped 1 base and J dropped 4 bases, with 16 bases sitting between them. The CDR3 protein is CASSPRDARSGTEAFF. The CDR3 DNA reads TGTGCCAGCTCACCACGGGACGCCCGCAGCGGCACTGAAGCTTTCTTT.

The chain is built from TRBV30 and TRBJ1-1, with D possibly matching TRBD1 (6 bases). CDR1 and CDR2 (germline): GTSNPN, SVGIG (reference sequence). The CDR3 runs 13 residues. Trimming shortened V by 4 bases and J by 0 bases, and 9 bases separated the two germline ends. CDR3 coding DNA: TGTGCCTGGAAGCAGGGGATGAACACTGAAGCTTTCTTT. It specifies CAWKQGMNTEAFF.

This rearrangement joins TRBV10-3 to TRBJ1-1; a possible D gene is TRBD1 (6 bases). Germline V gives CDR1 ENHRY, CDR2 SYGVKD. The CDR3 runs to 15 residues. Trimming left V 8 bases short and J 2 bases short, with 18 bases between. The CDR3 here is CAIPGADSSNTEAFF. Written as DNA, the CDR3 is TGTGCCATCCCGGGGGCGGACTCGTCCAACACTGAAGCTTTCTTT.

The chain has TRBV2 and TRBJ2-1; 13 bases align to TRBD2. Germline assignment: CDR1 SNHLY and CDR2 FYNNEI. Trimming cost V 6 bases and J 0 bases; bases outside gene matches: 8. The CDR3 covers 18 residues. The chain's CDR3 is CASSWTSGGLSSYNEQFF. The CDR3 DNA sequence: TGTGCCAGCAGCTGGACTAGCGGGGGCCTAAGCTCCTACAATGAGCAGTTCTTC.

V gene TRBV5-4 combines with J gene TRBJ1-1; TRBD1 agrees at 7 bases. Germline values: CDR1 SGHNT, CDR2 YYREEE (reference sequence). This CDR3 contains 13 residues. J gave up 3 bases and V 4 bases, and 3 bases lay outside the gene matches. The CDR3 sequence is CASSPTGYTEAFF. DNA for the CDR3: TGTGCCAGCAGCCCGACAGGGTACACTGAAGCTTTCTTT.

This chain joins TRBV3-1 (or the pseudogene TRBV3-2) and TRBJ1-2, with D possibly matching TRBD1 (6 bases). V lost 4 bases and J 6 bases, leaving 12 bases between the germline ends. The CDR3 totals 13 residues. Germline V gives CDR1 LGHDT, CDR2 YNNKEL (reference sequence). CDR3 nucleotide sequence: TGTGCCAGCAGCCCGGCACAGGGTGATGGCTACACCTTC. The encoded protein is CASSPAQGDGYTF.